This TCR beta chain was documented in a study of CD8 T cells in ankylosing spondylitis. Findings and caveats of the study: Clones linked to disease were reported to show significant enrichment in matched ankylosing spondylitis synovial fluid. The authors found the disease-linked clones to be CD8+ and relatively rare in peripheral blood. A TCR beta motif of eight highly homologous variants appeared characteristic of ankylosing spondylitis blood.

Quantitative 5'-RACE with molecular barcodes produced the TCR beta libraries. MiXCR, applied by TCRdb to the 5' RACE reads, yields one record per CDR3 protein. The sample lists about 140,000 distinct CDR3 sequences; under 35% were seen once. The junction had 5 bases not matched to a gene; V was cut back by 4 bases and J by 5 bases. This CDR3 region has 15 residues. Germline CDR1 reads SGHAT; CDR2 reads FQNNGV. In this sample, this clonotype turned up many times. Its antigen is undetermined. What was sequenced was synovial fluid, either unsorted or a sorted T cell fraction (not recorded which). The TCR originated in a male donor with ankylosing spondylitis. J is TRBJ2-1 and V is TRBV11-2; 10 nucleotides align to TRBD2. The CDR3 bases are TGTGCCAGCAGCTCCGAGCGGGGGGGCCACAATGAGCAGTTCTTC. As protein: CASSSERGGHNEQFF.